These T cell receptor beta chains were read from a single sample in a study of blood T cell repertoires in COVID-19. Sequenced by immunoSEQ multiplex PCR; TCRdb stores in-frame clones only, minus some. The repertoire holds roughly 240,000 clones, with 80% to 90% as singletons. Sequencing was done on a sample of peripheral blood. These receptors were obtained from a woman aged 70-85 years with acute or convalescent COVID-19. CDR3s include the opening cysteine and the closing phenylalanine or tryptophan. A D gene is named only where the DNA matches it firmly. Some rows have no size entry. The others give once, few or many, or a class for an expanded clone.

v_gene,len,abundance,j_gene,d_gene,CDR3nt,CDR3aa
TRBV7-8,14,NA,TRBJ1-1,NA,TGTGCCAGCAGTCGCGGGTCCGGGTACACTGAAGCTTTCTTT,CASSRGSGYTEAFF
TRBV4-2,14,NA,TRBJ1-5,NA,TGTGCCAGCAGCCAAGACAGGGCGGATCAGCCCCAGCATTTT,CASSQDRADQPQHF
TRBV13,16,NA,TRBJ2-7,TRBD1,TGTGCCAGCAGCCGGGACAGGAACTCCTTTGGCTACGAGCAGTACTTC,CASSRDRNSFGYEQYF
TRBV18,16,NA,TRBJ1-2,TRBD1,TGTGCCAGCTCACCACCGCACAGGGGAATATCGGATGGCTACACCTTC,CASSPPHRGISDGYTF
TRBV19,16,NA,TRBJ2-1,TRBD1,TGTGCCAGTAGTATAGGTTTTGGGACAGCCTACAATGAGCAGTTCTTC,CASSIGFGTAYNEQFF
TRBV7-2,14,NA,TRBJ2-1,TRBD1,TGTGCCAGCCAGACAGGGCAAATCAACAATGAGCAGTTCTTC,CASQTGQINNEQFF
TRBV18,16,NA,TRBJ2-7,NA,TGTGCCAGCTCAGCAGGCATTGTTCAGGGTAGCGGCGAGCAGTACTTC,CASSAGIVQGSGEQYF
TRBV7-9,15,NA,TRBJ1-4,NA,TGTGCCAGCAGCTTTGTAGCCTCAAGGAGTGAAAAACTGTTTTTT,CASSFVASRSEKLFF
TRBV7-6,16,NA,TRBJ1-5,TRBD1,TGTGCCAGCAGCCAAGGGACAGGGGGGAGCAATCAGCCCCAGCATTTT,CASSQGTGGSNQPQHF
TRBV6-1,15,NA,TRBJ2-3,TRBD2,TGTGCCAGCAGTGAACAGCGGGGCAACACAGATACGCAGTATTTT,CASSEQRGNTDTQYF
TRBV19,15,NA,TRBJ1-3,NA,TGTGCCAGTAGTATTGCGCAGGGTGGTGGAAACACCATATATTTT,CASSIAQGGGNTIYF
TRBV30,10,NA,TRBJ2-5,NA,TGTGCCTTAAACAGGGTTGAGTCTTACTTC,CALNRVESYF
TRBV4-2,15,NA,TRBJ1-1,NA,TGTGCCAGCAGCCAAGAGCGGACAATCAACACTGAAGCTTTCTTT,CASSQERTINTEAFF
TRBV27,15,NA,TRBJ2-3,NA,TGTGCCAGCAGCACACCCGATCCTAGCACAGATACGCAGTATTTT,CASSTPDPSTDTQYF
TRBV7-2,17,few,TRBJ2-7,TRBD2,TGTGCCAGCAGCCCCTCCGTTGGCGGGGGTTTCTCCTACGAGCAGTACTTC,CASSPSVGGGFSYEQYF
TRBV6-1,11,NA,TRBJ1-1,TRBD1,TGTGCCAGCACCCTGGACAGGGAAGCTTTCTTT,CASTLDREAFF
TRBV11-2,14,NA,TRBJ1-4,NA,TGTGCCAGCAGCTTAGCCACGACTGGAGAAAAACTGTTTTTT,CASSLATTGEKLFF
TRBV10-3,12,NA,TRBJ1-1,NA,TGTGCCATCAGCTCCACATGGACTGAAGCTTTCTTT,CAISSTWTEAFF
TRBV24-1,17,NA,TRBJ2-3,TRBD2,TGTGCCACCAGTGGGACTAGCGGGGAACGTAGCACAGATACGCAGTATTTT,CATSGTSGERSTDTQYF
TRBV20-1,15,NA,TRBJ2-1,TRBD2,TGCAGTGCTAGTGGAGACGGGGGGACGTACAATGAGCAGTTCTTC,CSASGDGGTYNEQFF